This T cell receptor (beta chain) was found in a study of blood T cell repertoires in COVID-19. Study as a whole: Some COVID-19 samples were acute and others convalescent; all came from the United States, Italy and Spain.

Cohort allocation depended upon clinical history that participants reported. Original processing notes: Estimates of nucleated cell counts were drawn from the amplification of reference gene primers. Only in-frame clones appear in the TCRdb table, and some are missing; sequencing was by immunoSEQ multiplex PCR. Clone size and the V and J calls come from that table; the DNA yielded D and trimming. The table has about 250,000 clones, around nine tenths seen once. This clone was observed a single time. This CDR3 is also generated by other DNA sequences in the sample. In germline, CDR1 is GTSNPN, CDR2 SVGIG (reference sequence). This CDR3 has 14 residues. Trimming shortened V by 5 bases and J by 1 base, and 12 bases separated the two germline ends.

The chain uses TRBV30 and TRBJ1-3; a possible D gene is TRBD1 (5 bases). Sequencing was carried out using PBMCs or T cells enriched from blood (not recorded which). The clonotype originates from a woman aged 50 to 65 who had recovered from COVID-19. The CDR3, as DNA: TGTGCCTGGGGAGGGAGGGGATCTGGAAACACCATATATTTT. Translation gives CAWGGRGSGNTIYF.